The present TCR beta chain was sequenced within a study of OX40 agonist ivuxolimab in advanced cancers. Here immunoSEQ multiplex PCR was the method, and the copy in TCRdb shows in-frame clones only, minus some. The table includes roughly 60,000 clones, approximately 84% detected once. Germline loops: CDR1 SGHRS, CDR2 YFSETQ. The CDR3 runs 14 residues. Trimming removed 3 bases from V and 4 bases from J, with 13 bases in between. This clone was observed a handful of times. Its antigen is not identified. Study-wide results and caveats: Antigen specificity of clonally expanded peripheral T cells was not established. Within 6 weeks, CD4+ and CD8+ blood T cells expanded clonally at 0.1 to 3.0 mg/kg. Clonal expansion among partial responders at 0.1-3.0 mg/kg ranked near the lowest.

The J gene is TRBJ1-1, the V gene TRBV5-1, with D perhaps TRBD1 (5 bases). Specimen: CD4+ or CD8+ T cells sorted from blood, collected in a trial of the OX40 agonist ivuxolimab. The sequence was obtained from an adult with an advanced solid tumor such as melanoma, head and neck, liver or kidney cancer. The CDR3 nucleotides are TGCGCCAGCAGCTCCGTTGACAGTAGCACTGAAGCTTTCTTT. Protein product: CASSSVDSSTEAFF.